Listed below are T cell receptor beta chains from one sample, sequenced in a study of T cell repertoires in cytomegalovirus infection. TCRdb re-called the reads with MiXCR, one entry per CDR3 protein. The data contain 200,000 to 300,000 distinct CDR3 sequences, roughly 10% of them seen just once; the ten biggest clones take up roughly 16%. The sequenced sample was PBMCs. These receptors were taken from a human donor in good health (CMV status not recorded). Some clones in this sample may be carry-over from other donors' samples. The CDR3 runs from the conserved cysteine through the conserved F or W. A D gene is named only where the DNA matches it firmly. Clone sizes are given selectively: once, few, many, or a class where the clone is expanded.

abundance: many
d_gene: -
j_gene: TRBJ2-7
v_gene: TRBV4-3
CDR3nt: TGCGCCAGCAGCCCATTCCACGAATCCTACGAGCAGTACTTC
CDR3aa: CASSPFHESYEQYF

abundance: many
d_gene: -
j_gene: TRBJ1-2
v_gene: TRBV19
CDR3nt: TGTGCCAGTAGGACCGGAAACTATGGCTACACCTTC
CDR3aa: CASRTGNYGYTF

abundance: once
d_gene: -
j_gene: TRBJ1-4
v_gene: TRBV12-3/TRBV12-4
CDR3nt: TGTGCCAGCAGTTCTGGAGGCCGAGAAAAACTGTTTTTT
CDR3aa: CASSSGGREKLFF

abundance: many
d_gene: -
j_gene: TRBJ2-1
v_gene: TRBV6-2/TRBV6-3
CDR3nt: TGTGCCAGCAGAGGGACGGGCGGAGACAATGAGCAGTTCTTC
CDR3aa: CASRGTGGDNEQFF

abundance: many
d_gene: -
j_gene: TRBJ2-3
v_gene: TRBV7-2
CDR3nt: TGTGCCAGCAGCTCAACAGAATACGCGCAGTATTTT
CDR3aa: CASSSTEYAQYF

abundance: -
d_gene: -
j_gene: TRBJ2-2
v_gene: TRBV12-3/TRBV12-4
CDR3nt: TGTGCCAGCAATGGGGATCCAATACCGTTCGCGAACACCGGGGAGCTGTTTTTT
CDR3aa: CASNGDPIPFANTGELFF

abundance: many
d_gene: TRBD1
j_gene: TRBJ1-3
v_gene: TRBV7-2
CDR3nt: TGTGCCAGCAGCGCGATAGAACCGGGACAGGGGCAAGGAAACACCATATATTTT
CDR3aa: CASSAIEPGQGQGNTIYF

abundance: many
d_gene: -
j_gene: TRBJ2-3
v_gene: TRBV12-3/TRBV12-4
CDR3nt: TGTGCCAGCAGTTCCTCAGATACCTCAGATACGCAGTATTTT
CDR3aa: CASSSSDTSDTQYF

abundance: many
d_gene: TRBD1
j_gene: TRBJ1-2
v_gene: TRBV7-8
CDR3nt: TGTGCCAGCATTCGGGACAGGGTTTTATCCATTTTGGGGGGCTACACCTTC
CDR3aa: CASIRDRVLSILGGYTF

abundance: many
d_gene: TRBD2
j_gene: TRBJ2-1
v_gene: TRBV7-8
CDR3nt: TGTGCCAGCGCCTCCGGGACTAGCGGCCTAAATGAGCAGTTCTTC
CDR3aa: CASASGTSGLNEQFF

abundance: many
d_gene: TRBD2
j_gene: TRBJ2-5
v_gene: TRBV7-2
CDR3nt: TGTGCCAGCAGCGCCGAAACCAAATCGGGAGGGTCCCAGTACTTC
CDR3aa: CASSAETKSGGSQYF

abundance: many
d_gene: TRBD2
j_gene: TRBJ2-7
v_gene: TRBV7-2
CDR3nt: TGTGCCAGCAGCCCAGGGGCTTACCGGGAGGGTTACGAGCAGTACTTC
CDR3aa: CASSPGAYREGYEQYF

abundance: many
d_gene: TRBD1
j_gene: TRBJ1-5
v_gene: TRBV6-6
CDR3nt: TGTGCCAGCAGTTACGCTGAACAGGGGGTCAATCAGCCCCAGCATTTT
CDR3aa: CASSYAEQGVNQPQHF

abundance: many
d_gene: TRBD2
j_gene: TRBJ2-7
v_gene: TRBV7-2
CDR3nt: TGTGCCAGCAGCTTAGACGGGACTAGTTTGTGGCAGTACTTC
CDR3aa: CASSLDGTSLWQYF

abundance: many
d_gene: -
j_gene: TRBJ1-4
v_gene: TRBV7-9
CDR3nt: TGTGCCACAACCCAGGGAGCAACTAATGAAAAACTGTTTTTT
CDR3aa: CATTQGATNEKLFF

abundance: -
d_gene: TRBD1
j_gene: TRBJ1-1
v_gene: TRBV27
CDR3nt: TGTGCCAGCAGTTTACTCTCCCAGGGGGCGAACACTGAAGCTTTCTTT
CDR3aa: CASSLLSQGANTEAFF

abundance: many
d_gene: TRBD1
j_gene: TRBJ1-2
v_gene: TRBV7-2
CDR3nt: TGTGCCAGCAGCTTAGCGTGGGGTCGAGGGGACAGCTATGGCTACACCTTC
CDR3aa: CASSLAWGRGDSYGYTF

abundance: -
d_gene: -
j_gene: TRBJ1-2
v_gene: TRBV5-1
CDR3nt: TGCGCCAGCAGCCTGTCCCCTCGTGCCGACAGGACGGATGGCTACACCTTC
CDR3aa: CASSLSPRADRTDGYTF

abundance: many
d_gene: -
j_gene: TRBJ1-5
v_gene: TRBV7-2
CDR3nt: TGTGCCAGCAGCTCGACAGTTCGAGGGCCCCAGCATTTT
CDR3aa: CASSSTVRGPQHF

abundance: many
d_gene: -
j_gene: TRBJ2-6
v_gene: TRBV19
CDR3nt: TGTGCCAGCCACACAGGGTCTCCTGGGGCCAACGTCCTGACTTTC
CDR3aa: CASHTGSPGANVLTF

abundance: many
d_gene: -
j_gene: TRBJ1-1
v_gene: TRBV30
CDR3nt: TGTGCCTGGAGTTGGACTACTAACACTGAAGCTTTCTTT
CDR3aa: CAWSWTTNTEAFF

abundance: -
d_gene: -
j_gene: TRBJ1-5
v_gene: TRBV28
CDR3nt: TGTGCCGGGCAAGTCGGGGGCGCCGGGCAGCCCCAGCATTTT
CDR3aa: CAGQVGGAGQPQHF

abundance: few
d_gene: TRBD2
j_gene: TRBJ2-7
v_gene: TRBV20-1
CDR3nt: TGCAGTGCGGTAGCGGGAAATGATGACGAGCAGTACTTC
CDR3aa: CSAVAGNDDEQYF

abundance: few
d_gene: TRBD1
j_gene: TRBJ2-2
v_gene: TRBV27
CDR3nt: TGTGCCAGCAGTGCGGGACAGGTGCCTACCGGGGAGCTGTTTTTT
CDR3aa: CASSAGQVPTGELFF

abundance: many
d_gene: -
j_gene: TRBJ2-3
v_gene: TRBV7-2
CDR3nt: TGTGCCAGCAGCCCCCAGGGGACTGGAAACACAGATACGCAGTATTTT
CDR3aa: CASSPQGTGNTDTQYF